A single sample is the source of the 28 T cell receptor beta chains below, sequenced in a study of blood T cell repertoires in COVID-19. Profiling relied on immunoSEQ multiplex PCR, and the TCRdb table lists in-frame clones only, not all of them. The table includes about 240,000 clones, roughly 80% detected once. The specimen was peripheral blood. The source of these receptors is a young woman with acute or convalescent COVID-19.

The gene calls are TRBV7-9 and TRBJ2-7, with a tentative D call TRBD1 (6 bases). CDR1 is SEHNR, CDR2 FQNEAQ, per germline (reference sequence). This CDR3 contains 15 residues. Trimming left V 4 bases short and J 1 base short, with 14 bases between. DNA for the CDR3: TGTGCCAGCAGCTCCTCGGGGCAGGGGTCCTACGAGCAGTACTTC. Residues: CASSSSGQGSYEQYF.

The chain carries TRBV4-3 and TRBJ2-7, with 9 bases that match TRBD2. V was clipped by 1 base and J by 2 bases; unmatched bases: 12. Germline V gives CDR1 LGHNA, CDR2 YSLEER. The length of the CDR3 is 18 residues. CDR3 DNA sequence: TGCGCCAGCAGCCAAGGGATGGGCCTAGCGGGACGAGCCTACGAGCAGTACTTC. This codes for CASSQGMGLAGRAYEQYF.

The J gene is TRBJ1-5, the V gene TRBV4-3; no clear D. The CDR3 is 13 residues long. Trimming cost V 3 bases and J 3 bases, with 6 bases left between them. Germline CDR1 reads LGHNA; CDR2 reads YSLEER. CDR3: CASSHVVNQPQHF. The CDR3 region has the DNA TGCGCCAGCAGCCACGTCGTCAATCAGCCCCAGCATTTT.

J is TRBJ2-7 and V is TRBV29-1; 10 bases are shared with TRBD2. The CDR3 is 13 residues long. V lost 3 bases to trimming and J lost 4 bases; unmatched junction nucleotides: 3. CDR1 is SQVTM and CDR2 is ANQGSEA in the germline V gene. The CDR3 nucleotides read TGCAGCGTTGAGGCTAGCGGGGGATACGAGCAGTACTTC. Its protein is CSVEASGGYEQYF.

The chain uses TRBV6-2 or TRBV6-3 and TRBJ1-5; 9 nucleotides align to TRBD1. The CDR3 length is 14 residues. The ends lost 4 bases at V and 4 bases at J; junction bases unmatched: 2. CDR1 is MNHEY, CDR2 SVGEGT, per germline. The CDR3 reads CASSSGTGNQPQHF. CDR3 nucleotides: TGTGCCAGCAGTTCCGGGACAGGGAATCAGCCCCAGCATTTT.

This clone showed up just once. The chain combines TRBV19 with TRBJ1-2, with D perhaps matching TRBD1 (6 bases). This CDR3 spans 13 amino acids. V lost 8 bases and J 1 base, leaving 11 bases between the germline ends. Looked up from germline, CDR1 is LNHDA and CDR2 is SQIVND (reference sequence). The CDR3 DNA sequence: TGTGCCAGTCGGACAGTTTTTAACTATGGCTACACCTTC. Amino acids: CASRTVFNYGYTF.

The chain links TRBV12-3 or TRBV12-4 to TRBJ1-2, with 7 bases fitting TRBD1. V was clipped by 5 bases and J by 6 bases; unmatched bases: 6. The length of the CDR3 is 13 residues. As DNA, the CDR3 is TGTGCCAGCAGTCCCGGGACAGAAAATGGCTACACCTTC. Translation gives CASSPGTENGYTF.

V gene TRBV30 combines with J gene TRBJ1-1; D is ambiguous. The CDR3 runs 13 residues. Trimming removed 6 bases at V and 4 bases at J, with 15 bases between. Germline assignment: CDR1 GTSNPN and CDR2 SVGIG (reference sequence). CDR3 nucleotides: TGTGCCTGCCCACGGACTTCGGGCACTGAAGCTTTCTTT. Encoded protein: CACPRTSGTEAFF.

The V call is TRBV5-1, the J call TRBJ2-1; possibly TRBD2 for D (6 bases). V was clipped by 4 bases and J by 0 bases, with 11 bases between them. Germline CDR1 and CDR2: SGHRS and YFSETQ. CDR3 length: 15 amino acids. This CDR3 is CASSIVGGSYNEQFF. The CDR3 DNA sequence: TGCGCCAGCAGCATCGTGGGGGGCTCCTACAATGAGCAGTTCTTC.

This sequence joins TRBV5-5 and TRBJ2-5; 11 bases are a match to TRBD2. The CDR3 runs to 16 residues. Germline V gives CDR1 SGHKS, CDR2 YYEKEE (reference sequence). V lost 1 base and J lost 3; bases outside the gene matches: 5. The CDR3 here is CASSLPPTSGEETQYF. DNA for the CDR3: TGTGCCAGCAGCTTGCCCCCGACTAGCGGGGAAGAGACCCAGTACTTC.

This clone came up once. The CDR3 spells CASSSLEAQYF. The CDR3 DNA follows: TGTGCCAGCAGCTCCCTAGAGGCGCAGTATTTT. The chain recombines TRBV7-2 with TRBJ2-3, with D unresolved. The germline V gene encodes CDR1 SGHTA and CDR2 FQGNSA. This CDR3 spans 11 amino acids. V was clipped by 4 bases and J by 10 bases, with 9 bases between them.

The rearrangement uses TRBV2 and TRBJ1-6; 7 bases agree with TRBD1. The CDR3 is 13 residues long. Germline CDR1 SNHLY, CDR2 FYNNEI. The junction had 1 base not matched to a gene; V was cut back by 4 bases and J by 7 bases. Here the CDR3 DNA reads TGTGCCAGCAGTGGACAGGGAAATTCACCCCTCCACTTT. This translates into CASSGQGNSPLHF.

This clone was counted only a few times. The V call is TRBV5-6, the J call TRBJ2-3; 7 bases align to TRBD2. J gave up 4 bases and V 2 bases, and 7 bases lay outside the gene matches. This CDR3 region has 15 residues. The germline V gene has CDR1 SGHDT and CDR2 YYEEEE. The CDR3 nucleotides read TGTGCCAGCAGCTTTGCGGGACTACCTCCAGATACGCAGTATTTT. Residues: CASSFAGLPPDTQYF.

The rearrangement links TRBV6-4 to TRBJ1-2, with TRBD1 matching 7 bases. V shed 4 bases, J shed 8 bases, and the junction held 7 bases outside the gene matches. The length of the CDR3 is 13 residues. Germline V lookup: CDR1 MRHNA, CDR2 SNTAGT. The CDR3 protein is CASSATGAGGYTF. CDR3 in DNA: TGTGCCAGCAGTGCCACAGGGGCGGGAGGCTACACCTTC.

As DNA, the CDR3 is TGTGCCAGCAGCCTTGGGACTCATTCCCGCAATGAGCAGTTCTTC. Amino acid sequence: CASSLGTHSRNEQFF. The rearrangement uses TRBV7-9 and TRBJ2-1; possibly TRBD2 for D (6 bases). This CDR3 spans 15 amino acids. The ends were cut back, 5 bases at V and 6 bases at J, with 17 bases in the middle. The germline CDR1 and CDR2 sequences are SEHNR and FQNEAQ (reference sequence).

This chain uses TRBV15 with TRBJ1-4; 7 bases align to TRBD1. Losses at the gene ends were 0 bases for V and 12 bases for J; bases not matched to a gene: 4. CDR1 and CDR2 (germline): LNHNV, YYDKDF (reference sequence). The CDR3 covers 13 residues. The CDR3 reads CATSREEGAQLFF. The CDR3 DNA follows: TGTGCCACCAGCAGAGAGGAGGGGGCTCAACTGTTTTTT.

The chain couples TRBV15 to TRBJ2-7; TRBD2 aligns across 10 bases. Germline CDR1 and CDR2: LNHNV and YYDKDF (reference sequence). V was clipped by 1 base and J by 1 base; unmatched bases: 7. The CDR3 consists of 17 residues. The CDR3 bases are TGTGCCACCAGCAGAGGCGGACTAGCGGATACGTCCTACGAGCAGTACTTC. Protein sequence: CATSRGGLADTSYEQYF.

The V and J genes are TRBV19 and TRBJ2-5; 7 bases are shared with TRBD1. V gave up 2 bases and J gave up 2 bases; unmatched junction bases: 8. The CDR3 totals 16 residues. Germline assignment: CDR1 LNHDA and CDR2 SQIVND (reference sequence). CDR3: CASSIWTGLDQETQYF. CDR3 DNA: TGTGCCAGTAGTATATGGACAGGCCTGGATCAAGAGACCCAGTACTTC.

The rearrangement joins TRBV7-2 to TRBJ1-1; D is unclear. This CDR3 contains 14 residues. The V and J ends lost 4 bases and 3 bases respectively, with 12 bases between them. The germline V gene encodes CDR1 SGHTA and CDR2 FQGNSA. The CDR3 bases are TGTGCCAGCAGCTCTAGTGTCACCGACACTGAAGCTTTCTTT. It codes for CASSSSVTDTEAFF.

V usage is TRBV3-1 (or the pseudogene TRBV3-2) and J usage is TRBJ2-7; 9 bases line up with TRBD2. V lost 0 bases to trimming and J lost 0 bases; unmatched junction nucleotides: 9. The CDR3 is 18 residues long. Germline-derived CDR1 and CDR2 are LGHDT and YNNKEL (reference sequence). The CDR3 bases are TGTGCCAGCAGCCAAGATCGAGGTAGCGGGAGAAGCTCCTACGAGCAGTACTTC. It encodes CASSQDRGSGRSSYEQYF.

This clone has just one count. The CDR3 bases are TGTGCCAGCTCACCACCGGGACAGGGCCTCCGGACTGAAGCTTTCTTT. Protein: CASSPPGQGLRTEAFF. The chain recombines TRBV18 with TRBJ1-1; 9 bases agree with TRBD1. Trimming at V came to 0 bases and at J to 5 bases, leaving 7 bases not matched to a gene. CDR3 length: 16 residues. CDR1 and CDR2 from the germline V gene are KGHSH and LQKENI.

The J gene is TRBJ2-7, the V gene TRBV6-5, with 7 bases identical to TRBD1. The length of the CDR3 is 15 residues. Unmatched junction bases numbered 6, after V lost 2 bases and J lost 2 bases. Per the germline V gene, CDR1 is MNHEY and CDR2 is SVGAGI. The CDR3 region has the DNA TGTGCCAGCAGTTACCAGTACGACAGGGCCTACGAGCAGTACTTC. Protein sequence: CASSYQYDRAYEQYF.

The V and J genes are TRBV5-4 and TRBJ1-2; no reliable D call. CDR1 is SGHNT and CDR2 is YYREEE in the germline V gene (reference sequence). This CDR3 contains 13 residues. Deletions cut 3 bases from V and 3 bases from J, with 9 bases between. CDR3 coding DNA: TGTGCCAGCAGCTGGATGGGCGACTATGGCTACACCTTC. Its protein is CASSWMGDYGYTF. Filled out from reference TRBV5-4 and TRBJ1-2, the complete variable domain reads ETGVTQSPTHLIKTRGQQVTLRCSSQSGHNTVSWYQQALGQGPQFIFQYYREEENGRGNFPPRFSGLQFPNYSSELNVNALELDDSALYLCASSWMGDYGYTFGSGTRLTVV.

This rearrangement joins TRBV7-2 to TRBJ2-5; D unresolved. Germline CDR1 and CDR2: SGHTA and FQGNSA. CDR3 length equals 13 residues. The germline V and J ends were trimmed by 1 base and 2 bases, with 5 bases remaining between them. CDR3 loop: CASSLDRQETQYF. CDR3 coding DNA: TGTGCCAGCAGCTTAGACAGACAAGAGACCCAGTACTTC.

This rearrangement joins TRBV7-9 to TRBJ1-3; TRBD1 matches at 8 bases. Trimming took 3 bases from V and 4 from J; bases not matched to a gene: 11. This CDR3 has 17 residues. CDR1 is SEHNR, CDR2 FQNEAQ, per germline (reference sequence). The CDR3 protein is CASSLSLDRGGGNTIYF. CDR3 DNA: TGTGCCAGCAGCTTGAGCCTCGACAGGGGCGGCGGAAACACCATATATTTT.

The chain has TRBV2 and TRBJ2-5; possible D gene TRBD2, 5 bases. The germline gives CDR1 SNHLY, CDR2 FYNNEI. The CDR3 contains 17 residues. Trimming removed 2 bases at V and 4 bases at J, with 20 bases between. The CDR3 DNA sequence: TGTGCCAGCAGTGAATTCCTAGGGAGCGGAGGCAGAGAGACCCAGTACTTC. Amino acid sequence: CASSEFLGSGGRETQYF.

This chain connects TRBV5-1 to TRBJ2-1, with 10 bases lining up with TRBD2. With 4 bases clipped from V and 5 bases from J, the junction kept 6 bases outside the gene matches. Looked up from germline, CDR1 is SGHRS and CDR2 is YFSETQ. This CDR3 contains 15 residues. The DNA of the CDR3 is TGCGCCAGCAGCCAGGGACTAGCGAACAACAATGAGCAGTTCTTC. It specifies CASSQGLANNNEQFF. Looking up the rest from reference TRBV5-1 and TRBJ2-1 gives the full variable domain: KAGVTQTPRYLIKTRGQQVTLSCSPISGHRSVSWYQQTPGQGLQFLFEYFSETQRNKGNFPGRFSGRQFSNSRSEMNVSTLELGDSALYLCASSQGLANNNEQFFGPGTRLTVL.

The chain couples TRBV10-3 to TRBJ2-2, with 8 bases matching TRBD1. The CDR3 length is 15 residues. Germline V CDR1 and CDR2: ENHRY, SYGVKD. With 6 bases clipped from V and 4 bases from J, the junction kept 7 bases outside the gene matches. The chain's CDR3 is CAISNGQGSTGELFF. The DNA for the CDR3 is TGTGCCATCAGCAACGGACAGGGTTCCACCGGGGAGCTGTTTTTT.